What follows are 24 T cell receptor beta chains derived from one specimen sequenced in a study of blood T cell repertoires in COVID-19. Libraries were prepared by immunoSEQ multiplex PCR; TCRdb keeps only in-frame clonotypes and omits some of them. The sample yields about 20,000 clones, roughly 88% seen once. The sample consisted of PBMCs or T cells enriched from blood (not recorded which). These receptors all stem from a woman in her twenties or thirties who had recovered from COVID-19.

The V and J genes are TRBV5-6 and TRBJ2-1, with 10 bases fitting TRBD1. J gave up 7 bases and V 4 bases, and 14 bases lay outside the gene matches. The germline gives CDR1 SGHDT, CDR2 YYEEEE. This CDR3 is built from 17 residues. The CDR3 nucleotides are TGTGCCAGCAGCACTTCGACAGGGGGCGAGGTGGATAATGAGCAGTTCTTC. Protein: CASSTSTGGEVDNEQFF. The full variable domain, with the rest looked up from reference TRBV5-6 and TRBJ2-1, is DAGVTQSPTHLIKTRGQQVTLRCSPKSGHDTVSWYQQALGQGPQFIFQYYEEEERQRGNFPDRFSGHQFPNYSSELNVNALLLGDSALYLCASSTSTGGEVDNEQFFGPGTRLTVL.

This clone was counted once. The chain is built from TRBV6-1 and TRBJ2-2; 7 bases match TRBD2. CDR1 is MNHNS, CDR2 SASEGT, per germline. This CDR3 is 15 amino acids long. The trim removed 7 bases at V and 2 bases at J, leaving 7 bases unmatched. The CDR3, as DNA: TGTGCCAGCACCGCGACTAGCTTAAACACCGGGGAGCTGTTTTTT. Translated: CASTATSLNTGELFF.

This rearrangement joins TRBV28 to TRBJ1-3; 10 nucleotides line up with TRBD1. CDR3 size: 17 residues. J was trimmed by 2 bases and V by 1 base; bases with no gene match: 5. Germline V gene sequence: CDR1 MDHEN, CDR2 SYDVKM. CDR3 nucleotide sequence: TGTGCCAGCAGTTTATATCCAGGACAGGGGGCTGGAAACACCATATATTTT. This codes for CASSLYPGQGAGNTIYF.

The chain employs TRBV6-4 and TRBJ2-3; 11 bases line up with TRBD2. After removal of 3 bases from V and 8 bases from J, the junction contained 7 bases not matched to a gene. From germline, CDR1 is MRHNA and CDR2 SNTAGT. CDR3 length equals 15 residues. The CDR3 sequence: CASSETTSGAGTQYF. CDR3 coding DNA: TGTGCCAGCAGTGAAACGACTAGCGGGGCAGGTACGCAGTATTTT.

The gene calls are TRBV28 and TRBJ2-1; D is possibly TRBD2 (7 bases). This CDR3 contains 15 residues. The germline V gene has CDR1 MDHEN and CDR2 SYDVKM. The V and J ends lost 8 bases and 2 bases respectively, with 16 bases between them. CDR3 sequence (DNA): TGTGCCAGCGTTACCGGGGGGCCTACCTACAATGAGCAGTTCTTC. Encoded protein: CASVTGGPTYNEQFF. The full variable domain, with the rest looked up from reference TRBV28 and TRBJ2-1, is DVKVTQSSRYLVKRTGEKVFLECVQDMDHENMFWYRQDPGLGLRLIYFSYDVKMKEKGDIPEGYSVSREKKERFSLILESASTNQTSMYLCASVTGGPTYNEQFFGPGTRLTVL.

The V call is TRBV20-1, the J call TRBJ2-5; D gene uncertain. Trimming took off 3 bases at V and 4 bases at J, with 12 bases between the two ends. The CDR3 extends over 13 amino acids. Germline V lookup: CDR1 DFQATT, CDR2 SNEGSKA (reference sequence). In nucleotides, the CDR3 is TGCAGTGCTAGTCCCCCCCCCTTAGAGACCCAGTACTTC. Translated, it gives CSASPPPLETQYF.

This chain connects TRBV5-5 to TRBJ1-5, with D perhaps matching TRBD1 (5 bases). The V end lost 0 bases, the J end lost 3 bases, and 7 bases lay between the germline ends. CDR3 length: 14 residues. The V gene's germline CDR1 is SGHKS and CDR2 YYEKEE (reference sequence). Here the CDR3 DNA reads TGTGCCAGCAGCTTGGCTGGGGCCAATCAGCCCCAGCATTTT. Amino acid sequence: CASSLAGANQPQHF.

This chain links TRBV21-1 with TRBJ2-1; the tabulated D call, TRBD1, remains unverified against the DNA. TRBV21-1 corresponds to a pseudogene. CDR3 size: 11 residues. The CDR3 loop reads CASPFYNEQFF. Here the CDR3 DNA reads TGTGCCAGCCCATTTTACAATGAGCAGTTCTTC.

This chain connects TRBV5-6 to TRBJ2-2; 7 nucleotides align to TRBD1. This CDR3 contains 12 residues. Trimming cost V 4 bases and J 7 bases; bases outside gene matches: 1. Germline-derived CDR1 and CDR2 are SGHDT and YYEEEE. The CDR3 bases are TGTGCCAGCAGCACAGGGGTCGGGGAGCTGTTTTTT. Its protein is CASSTGVGELFF.

The V and J genes are TRBV4-3 and TRBJ1-5, with 10 bases aligning to TRBD1. This CDR3 region has 20 residues. Germline CDR1 is LGHNA and CDR2 is YSLEER. After removal of 0 bases from V and 2 bases from J, the junction contained 13 bases not matched to a gene. DNA for the CDR3: TGCGCCAGCAGCCAAGATCCCTACGGGACAGGGGTGGGGGGCAATCAGCCCCAGCATTTT. As protein: CASSQDPYGTGVGGNQPQHF.

This clone was detected once. This chain uses TRBV5-1 with TRBJ2-5; 7 nucleotides match TRBD1. With 4 bases clipped from V and 2 bases from J, the junction kept 5 bases outside the gene matches. The germline gives CDR1 SGHRS, CDR2 YFSETQ. This CDR3 region has 14 residues. The CDR3 DNA reads as TGCGCCAGCAGCGTGGGGACAGCTCAAGAGACCCAGTACTTC. This encodes CASSVGTAQETQYF.

This clone was observed a handful of times. The rearrangement uses TRBV5-1 and TRBJ2-5, with TRBD2 matching over 13 bases. The junction had 5 bases not matched to a gene; V was cut back by 1 base and J by 5 bases. The CDR3 totals 16 residues. Germline loops: CDR1 SGHRS, CDR2 YFSETQ. CDR3 in DNA: TGCGCCAGCAGCTTGACTAGCGGGGGGGCCAGGGAGACCCAGTACTTC. This gives the protein CASSLTSGGARETQYF.

This clone was seen a handful of times. The chain joins TRBV4-1 to TRBJ1-5; TRBD1 might be the D (5 bases). The CDR3 is 15 amino acids. CDR1 is MGHRA and CDR2 is YSYEKL in the germline V gene. Trimming pared 0 bases from V and 3 bases from J, leaving 9 bases between. CDR3 in amino acids: CASSQDDSYNQPQHF. The CDR3 nucleotides are TGCGCCAGCAGCCAAGACGACAGCTACAATCAGCCCCAGCATTTT.

The J gene is TRBJ1-1, the V gene TRBV3-1 (or the pseudogene TRBV3-2); 7 bases are shared with TRBD1. Germline V lookup: CDR1 LGHDT, CDR2 YNNKEL (reference sequence). This CDR3 spans 14 amino acids. J gave up 2 bases and V 5 bases, and 5 bases lay outside the gene matches. The CDR3 sequence: CASSSRGRNTEAFF. The CDR3 coding sequence is TGTGCCAGCAGCTCCAGGGGGAGAAACACTGAAGCTTTCTTT.

This chain joins TRBV3-1 (or the pseudogene TRBV3-2) and TRBJ1-5, with a tentative D call TRBD1 (5 bases). V lost 1 base and J 2 bases, leaving 9 bases between the germline ends. CDR1 is LGHDT, CDR2 YNNKEL, per germline (reference sequence). The CDR3 contains 15 residues. CDR3 DNA sequence: TGTGCCAGCAGCCAAGTACAAGGGGGCAATCAGCCCCAGCATTTT. Translated, it gives CASSQVQGGNQPQHF.

The V gene is TRBV4-3, the J gene TRBJ1-2, with 9 bases that match TRBD1. The V gene's germline CDR1 is LGHNA and CDR2 YSLEER. The ends lost 0 bases at V and 1 base at J; junction bases unmatched: 3. The CDR3 contains 16 residues. The CDR3 is CASSQDGTGNNYGYTF. DNA of the CDR3: TGCGCCAGCAGCCAAGATGGGACAGGGAATAACTATGGCTACACCTTC.

The J gene is TRBJ2-1, the V gene TRBV2; 8 bases map to TRBD2. CDR1 is SNHLY, CDR2 FYNNEI, per germline. The CDR3 consists of 15 residues. V lost 0 bases and J lost 5; bases outside the gene matches: 3. The CDR3 nucleotides are TGTGCCAGCAGTGAAGCGCTAGCGGGCAACAATGAGCAGTTCTTC. This sequence encodes CASSEALAGNNEQFF.

The chain links TRBV9 to TRBJ2-3; 11 bases are a match to TRBD2. Germline values: CDR1 SGDLS, CDR2 YYNGEE. This CDR3 has 15 residues. V lost 6 bases to trimming and J lost 2 bases; unmatched junction nucleotides: 5. The CDR3 here is CASTGLAVSTDTQYF. The DNA of the CDR3 is TGTGCCAGCACGGGACTAGCGGTCTCCACAGATACGCAGTATTTT.

This chain uses TRBV29-1 with TRBJ1-1; D possibly corresponds to TRBD1 (5 bases). This CDR3 comprises 13 residues. Trimming cost V 4 bases and J 4 bases, with 13 bases left between them. Germline loops: CDR1 SQVTM, CDR2 ANQGSEA. CDR3 region: CSVGEGLGTEAFF. CDR3 nucleotide sequence: TGCAGCGTTGGGGAGGGGCTGGGCACTGAAGCTTTCTTT.

The chain joins TRBV10-3 to TRBJ1-2; 8 positions match TRBD1. The germline V gene has CDR1 ENHRY and CDR2 SYGVKD. The trim removed 5 bases at V and 5 bases at J, leaving 10 bases unmatched. The CDR3 totals 15 residues. The CDR3 here is CAISSGQANLYGYTF. CDR3 DNA sequence: TGTGCCATCAGTTCGGGACAGGCGAATCTATATGGCTACACCTTC.

The chain combines TRBV25-1 with TRBJ1-4, with D uncertain. The CDR3 covers 13 residues. Per germline, CDR1 MGHDK and CDR2 SYGVNS. V was cut by 4 bases and J by 4 bases, with 7 bases left in between. The CDR3 loop is CASSGTFNEKLFF. The CDR3 coding sequence is TGTGCCAGCAGTGGAACTTTTAATGAAAAACTGTTTTTT. Full variable domain (remainder filled in from reference TRBV25-1 and TRBJ1-4): EADIYQTPRYLVIGTGKKITLECSQTMGHDKMYWYQQDPGMELHLIHYSYGVNSTEKGDLSSESTVSRIRTEHFPLTLESARPSHTSQYLCASSGTFNEKLFFGSGTQLSVL.

This chain connects TRBV2 to TRBJ2-7, with a tentative D call TRBD2 (6 bases). V was pared by 8 bases and J by 7 bases, with 21 bases between. Germline V gives CDR1 SNHLY, CDR2 FYNNEI. This CDR3 is built from 14 residues. CDR3 in DNA: TGTGCCAGCCGATCAACTCCGGGACTCGAGGAGCAGTACTTC. It codes for CASRSTPGLEEQYF. The variable domain in full, completed from reference TRBV2 and TRBJ2-7, reads EPEVTQTPSHQVTQMGQEVILRCVPISNHLYFYWYRQILGQKVEFLVSFYNNEISEKSEIFDDQFSVERPDGSNFTLKIRSTKLEDSAMYFCASRSTPGLEEQYFGPGTRLTVT.

The chain employs TRBV7-2 and TRBJ1-3; 7 positions match TRBD1. Germline V gene sequence: CDR1 SGHTA, CDR2 FQGNSA. The CDR3 is 15 residues long. Losses at the gene ends were 6 bases for V and 0 bases for J; bases not matched to a gene: 5. The CDR3 bases are TGTGCCAGCAGTAAAGACAGGGCCTCTGGAAACACCATATATTTT. It yields the protein CASSKDRASGNTIYF. Complete variable domain (other parts from reference TRBV7-2 and TRBJ1-3): GAGVSQSPSNKVTEKGKDVELRCDPISGHTALYWYRQSLGQGLEFLIYFQGNSAPDKSGLPSDRFSAERTGGSVSTLTIQRTQQEDSAVYLCASSKDRASGNTIYFGEGSWLTVV.

V is TRBV19 and J is TRBJ1-2, with 8 bases identical to TRBD1. This CDR3 spans 15 amino acids. The V segment lost 6 bases and the J segment 7 bases; nucleotides outside the gene matches: 13. Germline values: CDR1 LNHDA, CDR2 SQIVND (reference sequence). As DNA, the CDR3 is TGTGCCAGTAGACCACTGGACAGGGTTTCGGGTGGCTACACCTTC. Residues: CASRPLDRVSGGYTF.